Below are 4 T cell receptor beta chains sequenced from a single sample in a study of T cell responses to AZD1222 COVID-19 vaccine. Clones were sequenced by immunoSEQ multiplex PCR, and TCRdb holds only the in-frame ones, with some missing. The table includes around 150,000 clones, just over 90% detected once. Material: peripheral blood, obtained 28 days after the second AZD1222 dose. Receptors were obtained from an adult who received the AZD1222 COVID-19 vaccine.

This chain uses TRBV14 with TRBJ2-3; D is undetermined. The germline V gene encodes CDR1 SGHDN and CDR2 FVKESK. Trimming removed 6 bases at V and 0 bases at J, with 7 bases between. The length of the CDR3 is 13 residues. As DNA, the CDR3 is TGTGCCAGCAGGGGGATGAGCACAGATACGCAGTATTTT. Translation gives CASRGMSTDTQYF. Supplemented by reference TRBV14 and TRBJ2-3, the full variable domain reads EAGVTQFPSHSVIEKGQTVTLRCDPISGHDNLYWYRRVMGKEIKFLLHFVKESKQDESGMPNNRFLAERTGGTYSTLKVQPAELEDSGVYFCASRGMSTDTQYFGPGTRLTVL.

This chain uses TRBV3-1 (or the pseudogene TRBV3-2) with TRBJ1-1; D might be TRBD1 (5 bases). Germline V gene data show CDR1 as LGHDT and CDR2 as YNNKEL (reference sequence). This CDR3 has 13 amino acids. Between the trimmed V and J ends, which lost 7 bases and 0 bases, there was a span of 9 bases. The CDR3 region is CASTQGMNTEAFF. CDR3 DNA sequence: TGTGCCAGCACCCAGGGAATGAACACTGAAGCTTTCTTT.

The chain combines TRBV11-2 with TRBJ2-3; D is unclear. CDR3 size: 12 residues. V gave up 3 bases and J gave up 5 bases, with 6 bases separating them. In germline, CDR1 is SGHAT, CDR2 FQNNGV. This chain's CDR3 is CASSFSEDTQYF. CDR3 DNA: TGTGCCAGCAGCTTTTCGGAAGATACGCAGTATTTT. The full variable domain, completed using reference TRBV11-2 and TRBJ2-3, is EAGVAQSPRYKIIEKRQSVAFWCNPISGHATLYWYQQILGQGPKLLIQFQNNGVVDDSQLPKDRFSAERLKGVDSTLKIQPAKLEDSAVYLCASSFSEDTQYFGPGTRLTVL.

CDR3 DNA sequence: TGTGCCAGCAGCGTAGATGGTGTACCCGGGGACGGCGAAAATGGCTACACCTTC. It yields the protein CASSVDGVPGDGENGYTF. The chain employs TRBV9 and TRBJ1-2; the D gene is possibly TRBD1 (5 bases). Per germline, CDR1 SGDLS and CDR2 YYNGEE. The V end lost 0 bases, the J end lost 6 bases, and 24 bases lay between the germline ends. There are 18 residues in the CDR3.